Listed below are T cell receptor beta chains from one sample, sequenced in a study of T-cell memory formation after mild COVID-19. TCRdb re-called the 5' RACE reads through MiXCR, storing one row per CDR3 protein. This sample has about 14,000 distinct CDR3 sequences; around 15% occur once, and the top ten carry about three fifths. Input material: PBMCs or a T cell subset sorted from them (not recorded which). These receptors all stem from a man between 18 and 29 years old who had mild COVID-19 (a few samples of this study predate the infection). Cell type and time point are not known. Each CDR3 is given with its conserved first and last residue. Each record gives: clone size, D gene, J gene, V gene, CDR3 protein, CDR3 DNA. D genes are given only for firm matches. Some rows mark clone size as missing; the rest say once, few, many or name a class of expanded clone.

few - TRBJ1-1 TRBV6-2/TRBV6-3 CASSYLGTLIEAFF TGTGCCAGCAGTTACCTGGGCACATTGATTGAAGCTTTCTTT
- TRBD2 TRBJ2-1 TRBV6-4 CASSPTSGEYNEQFF TGTGCCAGCAGTCCGACTAGCGGGGAGTACAATGAGCAGTTCTTC
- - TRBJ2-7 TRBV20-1 CSAIDTYEQYF TGCAGTGCTATAGACACCTACGAGCAGTACTTC
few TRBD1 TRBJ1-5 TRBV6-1 CASTQGEGKIQPQHF TGTGCCAGCACGCAGGGGGAGGGGAAAATTCAGCCCCAGCATTTT
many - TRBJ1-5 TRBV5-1 CASFGPFFGEPQHF TGCGCCAGCTTTGGACCCTTTTTTGGTGAGCCCCAGCATTTT
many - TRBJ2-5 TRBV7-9 CASSYPDGFQETQYF TGTGCCAGCAGCTACCCGGACGGATTCCAAGAGACCCAGTACTTC
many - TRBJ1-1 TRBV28 CASWDPRAENTEAFF TGTGCCAGTTGGGATCCCAGGGCTGAGAACACTGAAGCTTTCTTT
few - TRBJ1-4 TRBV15 CATSRGSVDEKLFF TGTGCCACCAGCAGAGGCAGCGTAGATGAAAAACTGTTTTTT
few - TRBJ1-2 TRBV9 CASSVEPGPYGYTF TGTGCCAGCAGCGTAGAGCCAGGCCCCTATGGCTACACCTTC
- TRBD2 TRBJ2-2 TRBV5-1 CASSLTSSTGELFF TGCGCCAGCAGCCTGACTAGCTCAACCGGGGAGCTGTTTTTT
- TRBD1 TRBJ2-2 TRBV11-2 CASSTGTANTGELFF TGTGCCAGCAGCACCGGGACAGCCAACACCGGGGAGCTGTTTTTT
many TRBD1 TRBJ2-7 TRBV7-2 CASSLTGGAYEQYF TGTGCCAGCAGCTTGACAGGGGGCGCGTACGAGCAGTACTTC
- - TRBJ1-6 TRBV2 CASGRYFARRDNSPLHF TGTGCCAGCGGGCGGTATTTCGCGAGGAGGGATAATTCACCCCTCCACTTT
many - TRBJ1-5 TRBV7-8 CASSPFGDSNQPQHF TGTGCCAGCAGCCCCTTTGGAGATAGCAATCAGCCCCAGCATTTT
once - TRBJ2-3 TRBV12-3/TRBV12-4 CASSLEETDTQYF TGTGCCAGCAGTTTGGAGGAAACAGATACGCAGTATTTT
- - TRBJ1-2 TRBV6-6 CASSPIPWEHGYTF TGTGCCAGCAGTCCTATACCCTGGGAACATGGCTACACCTTC
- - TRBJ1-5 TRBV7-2 CASSLARAGNQPQHF TGTGCCAGCAGCTTAGCGCGGGCAGGGAATCAGCCCCAGCATTTT
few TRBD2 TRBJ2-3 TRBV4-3 CASSQVLARYTDTQYF TGCGCCAGCAGCCAGGTACTAGCGCGATACACAGATACGCAGTATTTT
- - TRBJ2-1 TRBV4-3 CASSPRDWEWNEQFF TGCGCCAGCAGCCCACGGGACTGGGAATGGAATGAGCAGTTCTTC
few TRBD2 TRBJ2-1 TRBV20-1 CSARELAGHNEQFF TGCAGTGCTAGAGAACTAGCGGGGCACAATGAGCAGTTCTTC
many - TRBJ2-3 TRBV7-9 CASTPSWGDTQYF TGTGCCAGCACCCCAAGTTGGGGAGATACGCAGTATTTT
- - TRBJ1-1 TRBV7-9 CASSLELNTEAFF TGTGCCAGCAGCTTAGAGCTGAACACTGAAGCTTTCTTT
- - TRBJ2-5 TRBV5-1 CASSLGQSTEKETQYF TGCGCCAGCAGCTTGGGACAGTCCACGGAGAAAGAGACCCAGTACTTC
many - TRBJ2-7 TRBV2 CAIGAHYLREQYF TGTGCCATTGGAGCCCACTACCTGAGGGAGCAGTACTTC
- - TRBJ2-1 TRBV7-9 CASSFPGNEQFF TGTGCCAGCAGCTTTCCCGGGAATGAGCAGTTCTTC
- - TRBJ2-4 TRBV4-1 CASSQDPQGNIQYF TGCGCCAGCAGCCAAGATCCACAGGGAAACATTCAGTACTTC
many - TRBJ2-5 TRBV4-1 CASSQDRGAFRETQYF TGCGCCAGCAGCCAAGATCGGGGGGCGTTCCGGGAGACCCAGTACTTC
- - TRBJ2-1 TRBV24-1 CATSDFSGVRQFF TGTGCCACCAGTGATTTCTCGGGAGTAAGGCAGTTCTTC
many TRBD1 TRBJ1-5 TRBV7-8 CASSLGQGFGQPQHF TGTGCCAGCAGCTTAGGACAGGGTTTTGGTCAGCCCCAGCATTTT
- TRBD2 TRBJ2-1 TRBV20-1 CSTDGRANNNEQFF TGCAGCACGGACGGGAGGGCCAACAACAATGAGCAGTTCTTC
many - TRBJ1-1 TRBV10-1 CASSESRGNTEAFF TGCGCCAGCAGTGAGTCGAGGGGGAACACTGAAGCTTTCTTT
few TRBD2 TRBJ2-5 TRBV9 CASSPAGVQETQYF TGTGCCAGCAGCCCAGCGGGGGTCCAAGAGACCCAGTACTTC
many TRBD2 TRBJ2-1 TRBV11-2 CASSLDFSGFLEQFF TGTGCCAGCAGCTTAGATTTTAGCGGGTTTCTAGAGCAGTTCTTC
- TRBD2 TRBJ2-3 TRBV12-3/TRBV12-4 CASRGLGGCEFF TGTGCCAGCAGGGGACTAGGGGGATGTGAATTTTTT
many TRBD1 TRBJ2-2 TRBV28 CASSTPDRRTGELFF TGTGCCAGCAGTACCCCGGACAGGAGGACCGGGGAGCTGTTTTTT
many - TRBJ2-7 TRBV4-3 CASSQETDFYEQYF TGCGCCAGCAGCCAAGAGACAGATTTCTACGAGCAGTACTTC